This T cell receptor beta chain derives from a study of T cell changes during pregnancy in multiple sclerosis. Clones were sequenced by immunoSEQ multiplex PCR, and TCRdb holds only the in-frame ones, with some missing. Here the sample spans roughly 61,000 clones, less than 95% being singletons. The sample was CD8+ T cells from peripheral blood mononuclear cells, taken after pregnancy. The source of this sequence is a female donor with multiple sclerosis, enrolled in a pregnancy study.

The CDR3 DNA reads TGTGCCTGGAGCCTTGTCTACGAGCAGTACTTC. Residues: CAWSLVYEQYF. The chain couples TRBV30 to TRBJ2-7; D unclear. From germline, CDR1 is GTSNPN and CDR2 SVGIG (reference sequence). The CDR3 sequence is 11 residues long. V was cut by 3 bases and J by 3 bases, with 6 bases left in between.